Listed below are T cell receptor beta chains from one sample, sequenced in a study of blood T cell repertoires in COVID-19. Only in-frame clones appear in the TCRdb table, and some are missing; sequencing was by immunoSEQ multiplex PCR. The sample shows around 290,000 clones, 89% of them seen only once. Sequenced: PBMCs or T cells enriched from blood (not recorded which). All receptors derive from a middle-aged woman who had recovered from COVID-19. CDR3s include the opening cysteine and the closing phenylalanine or tryptophan. The order of the fields is D gene, V gene, J gene, clone size, CDR3 DNA, CDR3 protein. D genes are given only for firm matches. Clone size appears in some rows only: once, few, many, or a class for an expanded clone.

d_gene: .; v_gene: TRBV6-5; j_gene: TRBJ1-2; abundance: .; CDR3nt: TGTGCCAGCAGTTACACTCGTAACTATGGCTACACCTTC; CDR3aa: CASSYTRNYGYTF
d_gene: .; v_gene: TRBV11-2; j_gene: TRBJ2-3; abundance: once; CDR3nt: TGTGCCAGCTCCCGCCCGGGTAGCACAGATACGCAGTATTTT; CDR3aa: CASSRPGSTDTQYF
d_gene: .; v_gene: TRBV30; j_gene: TRBJ1-4; abundance: .; CDR3nt: TGTGCCTGGACCCGCCTTTTAGTGACAGCCCCCGCAACTAATGAAAAACTGTTTTTT; CDR3aa: CAWTRLLVTAPATNEKLFF
d_gene: TRBD1; v_gene: TRBV19; j_gene: TRBJ2-2; abundance: many; CDR3nt: TGTGCCAGTAGTATGGGGACAGGCAAATTCGGGGAGCTGTTTTTT; CDR3aa: CASSMGTGKFGELFF
d_gene: .; v_gene: TRBV29-1; j_gene: TRBJ1-3; abundance: once; CDR3nt: TGCAGCGTTGAAACAGGCTCTGGAAACACCATATATTTT; CDR3aa: CSVETGSGNTIYF
d_gene: .; v_gene: TRBV2; j_gene: TRBJ1-1; abundance: .; CDR3nt: TGTGCCAGCAGTTCAGGGCCCACCACTGAAGCTTTCTTT; CDR3aa: CASSSGPTTEAFF
d_gene: TRBD1; v_gene: TRBV3-1/TRBV3-2; j_gene: TRBJ1-3; abundance: .; CDR3nt: TGTGCCAGCAGCCATAACCAGGGGGTCTCTGGAAACACCATATATTTT; CDR3aa: CASSHNQGVSGNTIYF
d_gene: .; v_gene: TRBV7-8; j_gene: TRBJ2-1; abundance: .; CDR3nt: TGTGCCAGCAGCTTAGATGGCACCGGAGGGTACAATGAGCAGTTCTTC; CDR3aa: CASSLDGTGGYNEQFF
d_gene: .; v_gene: TRBV21-1; j_gene: TRBJ2-1; abundance: few; CDR3nt: TGTGCCAGCAGCAAAATGTTGCTAGCGGGGGTTCCGCCAGAATCCTACAATGAGCAGTTCTTC; CDR3aa: CASSKMLLAGVPPESYNEQFF
d_gene: .; v_gene: TRBV7-9; j_gene: TRBJ2-1; abundance: .; CDR3nt: TGTGCCAGCAGTCCAAACCGGGACACCTTGTTCTTC; CDR3aa: CASSPNRDTLFF
d_gene: TRBD2; v_gene: TRBV9; j_gene: TRBJ2-1; abundance: .; CDR3nt: TGTGCCAGCAGCGTGGCGGGAGTAACCTACAATGAGCAGTTCTTC; CDR3aa: CASSVAGVTYNEQFF
d_gene: TRBD1; v_gene: TRBV6-5; j_gene: TRBJ1-2; abundance: once; CDR3nt: TGTGCCAGCAGTTCCGACAGGGACTTGGGTTATGGCTACACCTTC; CDR3aa: CASSSDRDLGYGYTF
d_gene: .; v_gene: TRBV7-3; j_gene: TRBJ2-3; abundance: .; CDR3nt: TGTGCCAGCAGCTTAACTAACAGCGGGCAGACTCTTATACGCACAGATACGCAGTATTTT; CDR3aa: CASSLTNSGQTLIRTDTQYF
d_gene: .; v_gene: TRBV24-1; j_gene: TRBJ2-1; abundance: .; CDR3nt: TGTGCCACCAGTGACGGGACAACAAACAATGAGCAGTTCTTC; CDR3aa: CATSDGTTNNEQFF
d_gene: TRBD1; v_gene: TRBV25-1; j_gene: TRBJ2-1; abundance: .; CDR3nt: TGTGCCAGTACGAGTCAGCTTCCGGGGACAGGCCTGTTCTTC; CDR3aa: CASTSQLPGTGLFF
d_gene: TRBD1; v_gene: TRBV2; j_gene: TRBJ2-2; abundance: .; CDR3nt: TGTGCCAGCAGTACAGGGGCCGGGGAGCTGTTTTTT; CDR3aa: CASSTGAGELFF
d_gene: .; v_gene: TRBV19; j_gene: TRBJ2-2; abundance: .; CDR3nt: TGTGCCAGTAGCGCTCCGCAGGTTCTTACGAACACCGGGGAGCTGTTTTTT; CDR3aa: CASSAPQVLTNTGELFF
d_gene: .; v_gene: TRBV2; j_gene: TRBJ2-5; abundance: .; CDR3nt: TGTGCCAGCAGTGAAGTTATAGCGGACGGGACCCAGTACTTC; CDR3aa: CASSEVIADGTQYF
d_gene: TRBD1; v_gene: TRBV5-1; j_gene: TRBJ2-1; abundance: .; CDR3nt: TGCGCCAGCAGCCTAAACAGGGGGCCTCTCAATGAGCAGTTCTTC; CDR3aa: CASSLNRGPLNEQFF
d_gene: .; v_gene: TRBV21-1; j_gene: TRBJ2-1; abundance: .; CDR3nt: TGTGCCAGCAGCATTCGAGGAATGCAGTTCTTC; CDR3aa: CASSIRGMQFF
d_gene: TRBD1; v_gene: TRBV6-6; j_gene: TRBJ1-2; abundance: .; CDR3nt: TGTGCCAGCAGTGGATCTCCAGGGGGCCAGACTAACTATGGCTACACCTTC; CDR3aa: CASSGSPGGQTNYGYTF
d_gene: .; v_gene: TRBV12-2; j_gene: TRBJ1-6; abundance: .; CDR3nt: TGTGCAAGTCGCTTAGCGCAGGAAGTTAATTCACCCCTCCACTTT; CDR3aa: CASRLAQEVNSPLHF
d_gene: TRBD1; v_gene: TRBV9; j_gene: TRBJ2-3; abundance: .; CDR3nt: TGTGCCAGCAGCCTACGGGACAGGCCTAGCACAGATACGCAGTATTTT; CDR3aa: CASSLRDRPSTDTQYF
d_gene: .; v_gene: TRBV25-1; j_gene: TRBJ1-1; abundance: .; CDR3nt: TGTGCCAGCAGTGAATGGCAGGCTTTCTTT; CDR3aa: CASSEWQAFF